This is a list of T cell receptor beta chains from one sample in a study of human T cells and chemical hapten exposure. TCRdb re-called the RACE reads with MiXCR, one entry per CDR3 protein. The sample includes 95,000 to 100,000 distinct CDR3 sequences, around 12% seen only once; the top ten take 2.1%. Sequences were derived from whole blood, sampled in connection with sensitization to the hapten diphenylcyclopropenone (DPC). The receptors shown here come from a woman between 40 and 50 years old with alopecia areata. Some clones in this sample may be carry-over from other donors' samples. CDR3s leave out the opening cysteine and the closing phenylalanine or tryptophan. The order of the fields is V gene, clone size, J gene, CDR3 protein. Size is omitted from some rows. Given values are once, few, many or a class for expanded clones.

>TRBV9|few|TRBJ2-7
ASSVGPRVYEQY
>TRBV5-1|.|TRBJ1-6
ASSPDSYNSPLH
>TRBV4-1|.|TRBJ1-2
ASSQDGTGATIHYGYT
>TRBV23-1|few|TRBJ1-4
ASRGGDANEKLF
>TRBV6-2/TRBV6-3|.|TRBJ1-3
ASSLGNTIY
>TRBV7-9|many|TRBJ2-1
ASSLGGPYNEQF
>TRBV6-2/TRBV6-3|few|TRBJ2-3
ASSSGQGPDTQY
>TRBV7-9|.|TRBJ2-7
ASSLGQGDLY
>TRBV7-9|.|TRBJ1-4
ASSWTQGADEKLF
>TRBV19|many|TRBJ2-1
ASSISREGLGEQF
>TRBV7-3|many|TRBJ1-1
ASSLLTGGTEAF
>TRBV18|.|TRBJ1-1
ASSPPGDTEAF
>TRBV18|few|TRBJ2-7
ASSQAGSYEQY
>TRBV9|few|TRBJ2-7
ASSDGDYPSYEQY
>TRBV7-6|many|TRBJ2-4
ASSPTGGTAKNIQY
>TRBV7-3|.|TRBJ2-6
ASSFGGANVLT
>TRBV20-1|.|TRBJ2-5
SARDEKTQEIQY
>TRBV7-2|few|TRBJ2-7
ASSPASEQY
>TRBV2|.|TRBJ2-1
ASTLSGRASNEQF
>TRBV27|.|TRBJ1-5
ASSFTGAFNQPQH